The clone carrying this TCR beta chain was observed at least ten times. This entry is derived from a study of early T cells in non-severe SARS-CoV-2 infection. Study overall: It was bulk RNA from unsorted whole blood that was sequenced, and the chains were unpaired.

Unique molecular identifier tags were affixed to discrete cDNA molecules. TCRdb re-analysed the 5' RACE reads in MiXCR, keeping a single row per CDR3 protein. The sample shows about 24,000 distinct CDR3 sequences, roughly 3.6% of them seen only once. The J segment lost 5 bases and the V segment lost 7 bases, leaving 3 bases of the junction unmatched. Germline V CDR1 and CDR2: SGHRS, YFSETQ. The CDR3 covers 13 residues. The chain couples TRBV5-1 to TRBJ1-6; 7 bases are shared with TRBD1. This sequence was found in an adult who was a healthcare worker with PCR-confirmed SARS-CoV-2 infection or an uninfected control (not recorded which). The sample comprised whole blood. As DNA, the CDR3 is TGCGCCAGCCGGGACAGTAATAATTCACCCCTCCACTTT. It translates to CASRDSNNSPLHF.